This T cell receptor (beta chain) was obtained from a study of cytomegalovirus exposure and HLA in healthy donors. Points from the study as a whole: According to the study, 150 to 200 TCR beta chains were cytomegalovirus-associated. Association of a missense DCLRE1C variant with TCR beta V- and J-gene trimming was reported in a later analysis.

Concerning this clone: Its antigen is unknown.

This CDR3 comprises 15 residues. Trimming took 4 bases from V and 2 from J; bases not matched to a gene: 7. Germline V gives CDR1 LNHDA, CDR2 SQIVND (reference sequence). Vbeta (60) and Jbeta (13) primers were used in the PCR. TCRdb's copy holds only in-frame clones and misses some; the assay was immunoSEQ multiplex PCR. The sample has some 190,000 clones; roughly 80% are singletons. Sample: PBMCs. This receptor was identified in a woman younger than 35 in good health and CMV-seronegative. V gene TRBV19 combines with J gene TRBJ2-7, with 8 bases lining up with TRBD2. The CDR3 spells CASSKRLANTYEQYF. The DNA of the CDR3 is TGTGCCAGTAGTAAACGACTAGCGAATACCTACGAGCAGTACTTC.